This T cell receptor (beta chain) was captured by sequencing in a study of shared T cell receptors in the human thymus. The assay was immunoSEQ multiplex PCR, and TCRdb's table has in-frame clones only and misses some. The table shows about 610,000 clones, with approximately 88% occurring only once. V shed 6 bases and J 0 bases; nucleotides not matched to a gene: 8. The CDR3 is made up of 15 amino acids. CDR1 and CDR2 from the germline V gene are MNHNS and SASEGT. The sample was also reused in another study, on human thymus T cells. This second report adds: Resections were taken during corrective heart surgery, and the thymus tissue came from these. Thymic and blood repertoires seemed to show skewed V and J gene use. Unrelated individuals had highly overlapping thymic repertoires, as reported in related research.

The source is a boy under two years old with a congenital heart defect. The chain employs TRBV6-1 and TRBJ2-7; TRBD1 agrees at 7 bases. The sequenced sample was thymocytes. CDR3 in amino acids: CASSPRDRLSYEQYF. DNA for the CDR3: TGTGCCAGCAGCCCCCGGGACAGACTCTCCTACGAGCAGTACTTC.